The 21 T cell receptor beta chains in this list originate from one sample, sequenced in a study of blood T cell repertoires in COVID-19. The repertoire was sequenced with immunoSEQ multiplex PCR; TCRdb's copy has only in-frame clones and lacks some. The sample shows approximately 190,000 clones, around 83% of them seen only once. Sample: PBMCs or T cells enriched from blood (not recorded which). The source is a woman in her thirties or forties in a cohort exposed to, infected with or recovered from COVID-19 (not recorded which).

The rearrangement joins TRBV5-1 to TRBJ1-6; D is unclear. The germline V gene has CDR1 SGHRS and CDR2 YFSETQ. V was shortened by 4 bases and J by 7 bases, with 15 bases between the two germline ends. The CDR3 has 15 residues. The CDR3 DNA is TGCGCCAGCAGCGGAGGGCCAGAAAACAATTCACCCCTCCACTTT. Its protein is CASSGGPENNSPLHF.

This rearrangement joins TRBV28 to TRBJ1-1, with D unclear. Germline V CDR1 and CDR2: MDHEN, SYDVKM. Between the trimmed V and J ends, which lost 7 bases and 6 bases, there was a span of 9 bases. The CDR3 is made up of 11 amino acids. The CDR3 DNA follows: TGTGCCAGCATCCATGCGGCTGAAGCTTTCTTT. Translation gives CASIHAAEAFF.

The rearrangement links TRBV5-1 to TRBJ2-2, with 8 bases identical to TRBD1. Per the germline V gene, CDR1 is SGHRS and CDR2 is YFSETQ. The CDR3 sequence is 16 residues long. V shed 4 bases, J shed 5 bases, and the junction held 10 bases outside the gene matches. The CDR3 protein is CASSPVTGVGTGELFF. The CDR3 DNA reads TGCGCCAGCAGCCCAGTGACAGGGGTGGGGACCGGGGAGCTGTTTTTT.

The rearrangement links TRBV5-6 to TRBJ1-2; 12 bases are a match to TRBD1. Germline V gene data show CDR1 as SGHDT and CDR2 as YYEEEE. This CDR3 contains 15 residues. The J segment lost 5 bases and the V segment lost 4 bases, leaving 6 bases of the junction unmatched. In DNA, the CDR3 is TGTGCCAGCAGCAAAATGGGACAGGGGGCTTATGGCTACACCTTC. Protein sequence: CASSKMGQGAYGYTF.

The CDR3 sequence: CASSRYRAPGVFF. As DNA, the CDR3 is TGTGCCAGCAGTAGATACCGGGCCCCGGGGGTGTTTTTT. V and J are TRBV6-5 and TRBJ2-2, with D perhaps TRBD2 (6 bases). Looked up from germline, CDR1 is MNHEY and CDR2 is SVGAGI. Trimming stripped 5 bases from V and 15 bases from J, with 19 bases between. The CDR3 is 13 residues long.

This clone turned up a few times. V usage is TRBV27 and J usage is TRBJ2-7, with D hard to call. V lost 1 base and J 0 bases, leaving 13 bases between the germline ends. The CDR3 runs to 16 residues. Germline V CDR1 and CDR2: MNHEY, SMNVEV (reference sequence). Here the CDR3 DNA reads TGTGCCAGCAGTTTATACCCATCGTTGAGCTCCTACGAGCAGTACTTC. Its protein product is CASSLYPSLSSYEQYF.

V is TRBV27 and J is TRBJ1-4, with 8 bases aligning to TRBD1. Looked up from germline, CDR1 is MNHEY and CDR2 is SMNVEV (reference sequence). The length of the CDR3 is 15 residues. With 5 bases clipped from V and 8 bases from J, the junction kept 10 bases outside the gene matches. CDR3 DNA: TGTGCCAGCAGTATCTCCGGGACAGGAGGGGAAAAACTGTTTTTT. It is translated as CASSISGTGGEKLFF.

The genes are TRBV27 and TRBJ2-7; 11 bases map to TRBD2. The V gene's germline CDR1 is MNHEY and CDR2 SMNVEV (reference sequence). Losses at the gene ends were 5 bases for V and 0 bases for J; bases not matched to a gene: 3. The CDR3 extends over 15 amino acids. The CDR3 protein is CASSVTSGSSYEQYF. In DNA, the CDR3 is TGTGCCAGCAGTGTTACTAGCGGGAGCTCCTACGAGCAGTACTTC.

The genes are TRBV7-9 and TRBJ2-7, with 9 nucleotides matching TRBD1. V gave up 5 bases and J gave up 6 bases; unmatched junction bases: 11. The CDR3 length is 15 residues. Germline lookup yields CDR1 SEHNR and CDR2 FQNEAQ (reference sequence). The CDR3 DNA sequence: TGTGCCAGCAGCGAGGACAGGGGACCAAGGGGCGAGCAGTACTTC. This codes for CASSEDRGPRGEQYF.

The rearrangement joins TRBV5-1 to TRBJ2-7, with TRBD1 matching over 8 bases. V was pared by 3 bases and J by 1 base, with 6 bases of the junction left unmatched. Germline assignment: CDR1 SGHRS and CDR2 YFSETQ. The CDR3 is made up of 15 amino acids. The CDR3 loop reads CASSWTGQVSYEQYF. DNA for the CDR3: TGCGCCAGCAGCTGGACGGGACAGGTATCCTACGAGCAGTACTTC.

CDR3 nucleotides: TGTGCCAGCAGTCTGGACAGGGTTAACTATGGCTACACCTTC. Translated, it gives CASSLDRVNYGYTF. This chain connects TRBV6-5 to TRBJ1-2; 8 bases map to TRBD1. This CDR3 is 14 amino acids long. J lost 1 base, V lost 5 bases, and 3 bases had no gene match. Germline V gene sequence: CDR1 MNHEY, CDR2 SVGAGI.

This chain joins TRBV5-6 and TRBJ2-3; 7 nucleotides agree with TRBD2. With 4 bases clipped from V and 2 bases from J, the junction kept 7 bases outside the gene matches. The CDR3 consists of 15 residues. CDR1 is SGHDT, CDR2 YYEEEE, per germline. CDR3 nucleotides: TGTGCCAGCAGCCGGACTAGTCCTTACACAGATACGCAGTATTTT. This sequence encodes CASSRTSPYTDTQYF.

V is TRBV18 and J is TRBJ2-6; 8 bases agree with TRBD2. The CDR3 has 16 residues. Germline V gene sequence: CDR1 KGHSH, CDR2 LQKENI. The V gene end was trimmed by 2 bases and the J gene end by 2 bases; junction bases not matched to a gene: 2. CDR3 in amino acids: CASSPSAGAGANVLTF. CDR3 bases: TGTGCCAGCTCACCATCAGCGGGGGCTGGGGCCAACGTCCTGACTTTC.

This clone was seen only once. The V and J genes are TRBV6-1 and TRBJ2-7; perhaps TRBD2 as D (6 bases). V lost 2 bases and J 2 bases, leaving 16 bases between the germline ends. Germline V gene lookup returns CDR1 MNHNS and CDR2 SASEGT. The CDR3 runs to 16 residues. The DNA for the CDR3 is TGTGCCAGCAGTGAAAAAATCCTAGCGTTCCCCTACGAGCAGTACTTC. Protein: CASSEKILAFPYEQYF.

The genes are TRBV9 and TRBJ1-2, with a tentative D call TRBD1 (5 bases). The CDR3 runs to 12 residues. With 3 bases removed from V and 10 bases from J, the gap between germline ends came to 13 bases. Germline CDR1 is SGDLS and CDR2 is YYNGEE. In nucleotides, the CDR3 is TGTGCCAGCAGCGGAAACAGGAGAGACTACACCTTC. It codes for CASSGNRRDYTF.

This clone was detected only a few times. The rearrangement links TRBV13 to TRBJ2-2, with a weak D call TRBD1 (5 bases). Trimming shortened V by 5 bases and J by 5 bases, and 12 bases separated the two germline ends. The CDR3 runs 14 residues. The V gene's germline CDR1 is PRHDT and CDR2 FYEKMQ (reference sequence). CDR3 in DNA: TGTGCCAGCAGCCAACGCAGGGATACCGGGGAGCTGTTTTTT. Translating gives CASSQRRDTGELFF.

The rearrangement uses TRBV5-1 and TRBJ2-2; TRBD1 aligns across 7 bases. The CDR3 loop spans 16 amino acids. From germline, CDR1 is SGHRS and CDR2 YFSETQ. The J segment lost 5 bases and the V segment lost 4 bases, leaving 11 bases of the junction unmatched. CDR3: CASSRMGTGETGELFF. In DNA, the CDR3 is TGCGCCAGCAGCCGCATGGGTACAGGGGAGACCGGGGAGCTGTTTTTT.

This clone came up once. The rearrangement links TRBV2 to TRBJ1-1; a weak D match, TRBD1 (6 bases). Trimming left V 4 bases short and J 0 bases short, with 9 bases between. Germline CDR1 SNHLY, CDR2 FYNNEI. This CDR3 spans 14 amino acids. The CDR3 nucleotides are TGTGCCAGCAGTGTGGACAGTTTGAACACTGAAGCTTTCTTT. Encoded protein: CASSVDSLNTEAFF.

This clone was picked up one time. The chain combines TRBV19 with TRBJ1-1; TRBD1 might be the D (6 bases). The germline V gene has CDR1 LNHDA and CDR2 SQIVND (reference sequence). With 5 bases removed from V and 1 base from J, the gap between germline ends came to 14 bases. The CDR3 is 15 residues long. In DNA form, the CDR3 reads TGTGCCAGTAGTCCAGTACAGGGACCGAACACTGAAGCTTTCTTT. Amino acids: CASSPVQGPNTEAFF.

This clone was seen a few times. The CDR3 DNA reads as TGTGCCAGCCGCGGGGTCTTCACTGAAGCTTTCTTT. Translation gives CASRGVFTEAFF. This chain joins TRBV6-5 and TRBJ1-1; D uncertain. Deletions cut 8 bases from V and 4 bases from J, with 11 bases between. Germline values: CDR1 MNHEY, CDR2 SVGAGI. The length of the CDR3 is 12 residues.

The J gene is TRBJ2-5, the V gene TRBV6-2 or TRBV6-3; 13 bases align to TRBD2. The CDR3 loop spans 18 amino acids. Germline values: CDR1 MNHEY, CDR2 SVGEGT. V dropped 6 bases and J dropped 1; count of bases not matched to a gene: 11. The CDR3 sequence: CASSRTSGSPFGQETQYF. CDR3 DNA: TGTGCCAGCAGCCGGACTAGCGGGAGTCCTTTTGGCCAAGAGACCCAGTACTTC.